Detailed here is one TCR beta chain. What this receptor recognizes is not known. Base qualities are not at hand, and no much larger clone is one base apart. This entry comes from a study of T cell clones after liver transplantation (dated by TCRdb to between 2018 and 2020). At the level of the whole study: Samples were obtained from ITN030ST, a randomized trial in which withdrawal of immunosuppression was attempted within 2 years of liver transplantation. Donor-reactive T cell clones were identified using TCRbeta sequencing after a pre-transplant mixed lymphocyte reaction and were then followed in post-transplant blood. As an antigen-independent comparator for the donor-reactive sequences, third party-reactive TCRbeta sequences from pre-transplant MLRs were identified as well. Three of the eight recipients were HCV-positive; the others were transplanted for non-autoimmune, non-viral indications. No induction therapy was given to the subjects, and standard immunosuppression was administered until randomization at 12-24 months post-transplant. To count as tolerant, a recipient had to stay completely off immunosuppression for at least one year without liver enzymes climbing beyond twice the upper limit of normal. Blood samples were collected pre-transplant, then pre-randomization ahead of withdrawal, and finally post-randomization once withdrawal had either been completed or failed. The study cohort included 8 liver transplant recipients, of whom 3 were classified as tolerant and 5 as non-tolerant. Overall study outcomes, separate from this receptor: In a couple of subjects, low numbers of available donor cells limited the measurable donor-reactive repertoire. Because of small, heterogeneous patient numbers and non-standardized post-transplant time points, the conclusions were only preliminary. Because no allograft tissue specimens were available, donor-reactive T cells may have migrated into the graft instead of being deleted. Circulating donor-reactive CD4 TCRbeta sequences fell significantly post-transplant in most of the 8 subjects, irrespective of tolerance or HCV status. Donor-reactive sequences declined more than third party-reactive ones, suggesting partial antigen-specific deletion unrelated to withdrawal success. When repertoire turnover was taken into account, detection of donor-reactive sequences was significantly reduced in 7 of 8 subjects for CD4 and in 8 of 8 subjects for CD8.

The time point label corresponds to: pre-transplant. Unstimulated PBMCs, after thawing, were stained for CD3, CD4 and CD8 and then FACS-sorted into CD3+CD4+ and CD3+CD8+ populations. Randomization to immunosuppression withdrawal applied to every one of the 8 studied subjects. The Qiagen DNeasy Blood and Tissue Kit was used to isolate genomic DNA. High-throughput TCRbeta CDR3 sequencing of frozen genomic DNA was performed by immunoSEQ, including PCR amplification, mapping, bias correction and internal controls. Regarding the original processing steps: Productive rearrangements were retained, and unique TCRbeta sequences were defined by the CDR3 nucleotide sequence together with the V and J gene. For classification of a sequence as donor-reactive, at least 5-fold expansion in CFSE-low cells relative to unstimulated pre-transplant cells and a frequency of at least 0.01% were required. Minimum frequency thresholds were set for each subject on the basis of the unstimulated sample with the lowest template count, so that a detection power of at least 90% was ensured. Repertoire turnover was measured by Jensen-Shannon divergence between the top 1000 TCRbeta sequences post- and pre-transplant. Changes in detection of donor-reactive sequences were assessed with two-sided Fisher's exact tests. TCRdb limited this immuneACCESS table to in-frame rearrangements with V and J called. A share of clones is missing; checked studies link under half to unresolved V genes, and the rest is unexplained. That table is the source of V, J and clone size, and D and trimming were worked out from the DNA. For this sample the table gives nearly 55,000 clones, of which about 81% were detected only once. The ten largest clones capture roughly 8% of the sample.

Trimming removed 5 bases from V and 4 bases from J, leaving 9 bases between the germline ends. The germline V gene (reference sequence) gives CDR1 as MNHNY and CDR2 as SVGAGI. The CDR3 numbers 14 residues from cysteine through phenylalanine. Only the CDR3 DNA stays, 42 bases, in frame from base 1. The specimen comprised CD4+ T cells from blood, sampled before liver transplant. The sequence links TRBV6-6 to TRBJ1-6; TRBD1 might be the D gene, on 6 matching bases. This receptor was obtained from a human donor who received a liver transplant. The DNA sequence follows: TGTGCCAGCAGTCTAGACAGGTATAATTCACCCCTCCACTTT. Its product reads: CASSLDRYNSPLHF.